The clone carrying this T cell receptor beta chain was picked up a small number of times. Antigen: not known. PCR amplification relied on 60 Vbeta primers (plus 13 Jbeta primers). Sequencing was performed with immunoSEQ multiplex PCR; in TCRdb, only in-frame clones are kept and a portion is missing. The sample carries over 85,000 clones, over 60% recorded once. Trimming cost V 7 bases and J 5 bases, with 12 bases left between them. This CDR3 has 13 residues. The V gene's germline CDR1 is MGHDK and CDR2 SYGVNS. This entry comes from a study of cytomegalovirus exposure and HLA in healthy donors. Overall study findings and caveats: In an earlier analysis, most TCR beta V segments were productive about 87% or about 30% of the time. The study designated roughly 150 TCR beta chains cytomegalovirus-associated.

This chain links TRBV25-1 with TRBJ1-5, with D tentatively TRBD1 (5 bases). This receptor was taken from a woman in her thirties in good health and CMV-seronegative. The sequenced sample was PBMCs. The CDR3 DNA sequence: TGTGCCAGCAAGGGGCGATCCGATCAGCCCCAGCATTTT. It yields the protein CASKGRSDQPQHF.